The present entry profiles one TCR beta chain with its context. Its antigen is still unknown. No much larger clone exists at a distance of one base, and base qualities are not known. This entry comes from a study of Ad26.COV2.S vaccination and SARS-CoV-2 variants (TCRdb year 2021). Notes on the research overall: Donors in the vaccine arm were drawn from COV1001, a phase I-IIa trial of Ad26.COV2.S in healthy adults that was multicentre, randomized, double-blind and placebo-controlled. Trial participants were randomized into five groups of five, in which low-dose or high-dose Ad26.COV2.S was given once or twice, or placebo was given on both occasions. Blinding of investigators to trial group allocation was maintained during experiments and outcome assessment. Ad26.COV2.S was given intramuscularly at 5x10^10 or 1x10^11 viral particles, as a single shot or as two shots 56 days apart. TCRbeta repertoire sequencing served as the tool for gauging how specific and how broad the SARS-CoV-2-reactive T cell receptors were following Ad26.COV2.S vaccination. The TCR-sequenced set comprised roughly 30 samples: about 19 Ad26.COV2.S vaccine recipients, 5 placebo recipients and 8 SARS-CoV-2 convalescent individuals.

The treatment or condition tag for this specimen amounts to: 15 to 20 received Ad26.COV2.S at low or high dose, single or two shots; a few received placebo; per-sample allocation not given. Repertoires of vaccine and placebo recipients were sequenced from samples collected on day 63 after the first injection. Between 29 July and 7 August 2020, Cohort 1b enrolled 20 to 30 adults aged 18-55 years at one site in Boston, USA. As a vaccine, Ad26.COV2.S was a replication-incompetent adenovirus type 26 vector that expressed a prefusion-stabilized SARS-CoV-2 spike protein derived from the original Wuhan strain. From the cysteine up to the phenylalanine, the CDR3 has a length of 13 residues. Only the CDR3 DNA stays, 39 bases, in frame from base 1. Sequences GTSNPN (CDR1) and SVGIG (CDR2) are obtained from the germline V gene (reference sequence). Trimming at the junction amounts to 5 bases on V and 6 bases on J, and the germline ends lie 13 bases apart.

TCRbeta CDR3 regions were sequenced with the immunoSEQ Assay. After extraction, genomic DNA underwent amplification by bias-controlled multiplex PCR, followed by high-throughput sequencing. Per the source publication's procedure: To quantify the absolute abundance of every unique TCRbeta CDR3 region, sequences were collapsed and filtered. T cell fraction was estimated by normalization of TCRbeta template counts to usable DNA, with usable DNA being measured through amplification of reference genes present in all nucleated cells. Repertoire TCRs were annotated as SARS-CoV-2-specific when V gene, CDR3 amino acid sequence and J gene were exactly matched to a known reactive TCR set. The reference SARS-CoV-2 TCR set was derived from MIRA and filtered for enrichment in COVID-19-positive ImmuneCODE repertoires, a step that removed public or cross-reactive TCRs. Using the MIRA antigens, annotated TCRs were further analysed by specific ORF or by position within an ORF. Breadth was defined as the number of annotated unique rearrangements divided by the total number of unique productive rearrangements, and depth was defined as the summed frequency of the annotated unique rearrangements. Two-sided Wilcoxon rank-sum tests were used to compare TCR breadth between groups. The table comes from immuneACCESS by way of TCRdb, which keeps in-frame sequences with V and J called. Part of the clones is missing from these tables; in studies checked, under half for an unresolved V gene and the rest for unknown reasons. V, J and clone size were drawn from that table, and D and trimming were deduced from the DNA. Present in this sample are some 400,000 clones, 89% of which were seen just once. Around 2% of the sample is held by the ten biggest clonotypes.

The research as a whole found: After vaccination, substantial breadth of spike-specific CD8+ and CD4+ T cell responses was reported. Comparable non-spike TCR breadth was observed between vaccine and placebo recipients, consistent with only spike being contained in the vaccine. Spike-specific TCR breadth was higher in Ad26.COV2.S recipients than in placebo recipients (P = 0.0014). Comparing responses between vaccine doses or regimens was not something the study was powered to do. The authors noted that total T cell responses may have been underestimated by the TCR breadth and depth analyses.

The material was peripheral blood, obtained in a trial of Ad26.COV2.S vaccine versus placebo. The TCR originated in a person between 18 and 65 years old who received the Ad26.COV2.S COVID-19 vaccine or a placebo. Recombination joined TRBV30 with TRBJ2-2; no confident D gene assignment can be made. The CDR3 reads CAWAGRFAGELFF. The DNA sequence is as follows: TGTGCCTGGGCCGGGCGATTCGCCGGGGAGCTGTTTTTT.